Here is one TCR beta chain with its context. The data were obtained in a study of control samples from healthy donors and cancer patients. The CDR3 has 17 residues. The V segment lost 4 bases and the J segment 0 bases; nucleotides outside the gene matches: 6. The V gene's germline CDR1 is MNHNS and CDR2 SASEGT. Clones were read by immunoSEQ multiplex PCR, and TCRdb kept only the in-frame ones, dropping some. This table has about 120,000 clones, around 92% appearing once. V and J are TRBV6-1 and TRBJ2-3; TRBD2 matches 11 bases. The specimen was blood. The TCR originated in a man aged 50 to 60 in good health. The CDR3 DNA sequence: TGTGCCAGCAGTGTACTAGCGGGGGACCCTAGCACAGATACGCAGTATTTT. This translates into CASSVLAGDPSTDTQYF.